This TCR beta chain was observed in a study of CD8+ T cells in alopecia areata listed by TCRdb under 2018. At the level of the whole study: Treated patients were enrolled in an open-label pilot trial of oral tofacitinib, 5 to 10 mg twice daily, for moderate-to-severe alopecia areata. Patients stayed on tofacitinib for 6 to 18 months and then had 6 months of follow-up off drug so that delayed response and recurrence could be assessed. In both human patients and the C3H/HeJ mouse model, the study applied high-throughput TCRbeta sequencing to look at T cell clonal expansion in alopecia areata. Scalp tissue and sorted CD4+ and CD8+ peripheral blood T cells from patchy and totalis/universalis alopecia areata patients and from healthy controls were covered by human TCRbeta sequencing. Biopsies were taken from tofacitinib-treated patients at baseline and again at 4 and 24 weeks into treatment, and several of those patients also had a later scalp biopsy. Scalp clonality was compared among normal scalp (n=4), patchy alopecia areata scalp (n=8), and alopecia totalis/universalis scalp (n=8). The RNA source kit depended on sample type: the PAXgene miRNA kit for fixed scalp, the miRNeasy kit for PBMCs, and the RNeasy kit for mouse skin. immunoSEQ multiplex PCR using 35 Vbeta forward primers and 13 Jbeta reverse primers was used to amplify TCRbeta CDR3 regions.

Germline trimming amounts to 6 bases on V and 3 bases on J, with 7 as the count of junction bases outside the gene matches. From the cysteine up to the phenylalanine, the CDR3 has a length of 13 residues. This entry keeps only the CDR3 DNA: 39 bases, framed from base 1. As encoded in the germline V gene, CDR1 is SQVTM while CDR2 is ANQGSEA. Libraries were made using the immunoSEQ multiplex PCR assay. RNA was extracted from all samples and reverse transcribed into cDNA as template for TCR sequencing. First-strand cDNA was synthesized with SuperScript III using a 2:1 mix of oligo-dT and random hexamers. A synthetic immune receptor repertoire was used to assess amplification bias, and residual bias was removed computationally. In the source study's methods: Raw reads were preprocessed to remove errors, and CDR3 was defined according to IMGT conventions as the region from the conserved cysteine to phenylalanine. Clonality was calculated as 1 minus Shannon entropy normalized by log2 of the number of productive unique TCRs. Whether scalp clones were CD4 or CD8 was inferred by matching scalp TCRbeta sequences against CD4 and CD8 repertoires sorted from blood. The clones in this table, taken by TCRdb from immuneACCESS, are in-frame only. Not every clone is retained; where verified, under half of the shortfall comes from an unresolved V gene, and the cause of the rest is unknown. Clone size and V and J calls were adopted from that table, with D and trimming inferred from the DNA. The sample table shows about 250,000 clones, and 67% are seen once. Approximately 1.2% of the sample rests with the top ten.

The time point label for this specimen denotes: baseline before oral tofacitinib. From alopecia areata patients, peripheral blood was collected along with lesional scalp punch biopsies. PBMCs were separated by density centrifugation and stained for CD3, CD4 and CD8, after which CD4+ and CD8+ T cells were sorted on a FACSAria. General study outcomes and caveats: Shared TCR sequences between patients were less evident than in mice, which may be partly attributable to HLA diversity in the patient population. Compared with normal scalp, lesional scalp, particularly in alopecia totalis/universalis, had higher clonality and more expanded CD8+ clones, which suggests antigenic drive. Unlike mouse skin, which is dominated by gammadelta T cells, normal human skin has resident alphabeta T cells that are also sequenced, and this complicates analysis of the scalp TCR repertoire.

This clone is a singleton in its sample. Its antigen specificity is not known. Base qualities are not at hand, and no much larger clone is one base apart. The TCR sequence derives from a human donor with alopecia areata. The sequences come from CD4+ T cells sorted from blood, collected at week 0. The sequence is built from TRBV29-1 and TRBJ2-7; 8 middle bases align to TRBD2. The bases are TGCAGCGTAATAGCGGGGACCCGCTACGAGCAGTACTTC. This codes for CSVIAGTRYEQYF.